Listed below are T cell receptor beta chains from one sample, sequenced in a study of cytomegalovirus exposure and HLA in healthy donors. Sequencing was performed with immunoSEQ multiplex PCR; in TCRdb, only in-frame clones are kept and a portion is missing. The sample contains roughly 120,000 clones, roughly 86% of which appear only once. The sequencing input was PBMCs. All receptors derive from a man in his late teens or twenties in good health and CMV-seronegative. CDR3s include the opening cysteine and the closing phenylalanine or tryptophan. Each record gives: J gene, D gene, V gene, clone size, CDR3 protein, CDR3 DNA. The D gene is left open where the match is weak. Clone size appears in some rows only: once, few, many, or a class for an expanded clone.

j_gene: TRBJ1-5
d_gene: TRBD1
v_gene: TRBV4-2
abundance: NA
CDR3aa: CASSETGNQPQHF
CDR3nt: TGTGCCAGCAGCGAGACAGGGAATCAGCCCCAGCATTTT

j_gene: TRBJ2-7
d_gene: TRBD1
v_gene: TRBV7-6
abundance: NA
CDR3aa: CASSSDRTLSEQYF
CDR3nt: TGTGCCAGCAGCTCGGACAGGACCCTGAGCGAGCAGTACTTC

j_gene: TRBJ1-1
d_gene: NA
v_gene: TRBV6-5
abundance: NA
CDR3aa: CASSKTASFGEAFF
CDR3nt: TGTGCCAGCAGTAAGACAGCCAGCTTTGGTGAAGCTTTCTTT

j_gene: TRBJ2-1
d_gene: NA
v_gene: TRBV27
abundance: NA
CDR3aa: CASSPPLRVVNEQFF
CDR3nt: TGTGCCAGCAGTCCCCCTCTCCGCGTAGTGAATGAGCAGTTCTTC

j_gene: TRBJ2-5
d_gene: TRBD2
v_gene: TRBV6-1
abundance: NA
CDR3aa: CASSASGTIQETQYF
CDR3nt: TGTGCCAGCAGTGCTTCCGGGACTATCCAAGAGACCCAGTACTTC

j_gene: TRBJ2-5
d_gene: TRBD1
v_gene: TRBV29-1
abundance: NA
CDR3aa: CSVTGTGSSETQYF
CDR3nt: TGCAGCGTAACCGGGACAGGGAGCTCAGAGACCCAGTACTTC

j_gene: TRBJ1-5
d_gene: NA
v_gene: TRBV7-2
abundance: NA
CDR3aa: CASSFARLAVNQPQHF
CDR3nt: TGTGCCAGCAGCTTTGCCCGATTGGCAGTCAATCAGCCCCAGCATTTT

j_gene: TRBJ1-2
d_gene: NA
v_gene: TRBV7-9
abundance: NA
CDR3aa: CASSLVLTGLGYTF
CDR3nt: TGTGCCAGCAGCTTAGTCCTTACAGGGCTTGGCTACACCTTC

j_gene: TRBJ1-5
d_gene: NA
v_gene: TRBV10-2
abundance: few
CDR3aa: CASSESGRAAGPQHF
CDR3nt: TGCGCCAGCAGTGAGTCGGGGAGGGCCGCTGGGCCCCAGCATTTT

j_gene: TRBJ1-5
d_gene: NA
v_gene: TRBV15
abundance: NA
CDR3aa: CATSRPYSNQPQHF
CDR3nt: TGTGCCACCAGCAGACCCTATAGCAATCAGCCCCAGCATTTT

j_gene: TRBJ1-1
d_gene: TRBD1
v_gene: TRBV30
abundance: NA
CDR3aa: CASDRGYDTEAFF
CDR3nt: TGTGCCTCCGACAGGGGATATGACACTGAAGCTTTCTTT

j_gene: TRBJ1-1
d_gene: NA
v_gene: TRBV6-5
abundance: NA
CDR3aa: CASSRGNTEAFF
CDR3nt: TGTGCCAGCAGCAGGGGGAACACTGAAGCTTTCTTT

j_gene: TRBJ2-7
d_gene: NA
v_gene: TRBV5-1
abundance: NA
CDR3aa: CASSGGVYRELNEQYF
CDR3nt: TGCGCCAGCAGCGGAGGCGTTTACAGGGAACTCAACGAGCAGTACTTC

j_gene: TRBJ2-1
d_gene: TRBD2
v_gene: TRBV7-7
abundance: NA
CDR3aa: CASSTGLAGSYNEQFF
CDR3nt: TGTGCTAGCAGCACCGGACTAGCGGGTTCCTACAATGAGCAGTTCTTC

j_gene: TRBJ1-3
d_gene: TRBD1
v_gene: TRBV18
abundance: NA
CDR3aa: CASSTGGLNSGNTIYF
CDR3nt: TGTGCCAGCTCAACAGGGGGGTTAAACTCTGGAAACACCATATATTTT

j_gene: TRBJ1-2
d_gene: NA
v_gene: TRBV7-9
abundance: NA
CDR3aa: CASSGGGGELNYGYTF
CDR3nt: TGTGCCAGCAGCGGGGGTGGAGGGGAATTGAACTATGGCTACACCTTC

j_gene: TRBJ2-2
d_gene: TRBD2
v_gene: TRBV2
abundance: NA
CDR3aa: CASARPSGRTGELFF
CDR3nt: TGTGCCAGCGCCAGACCTAGCGGGAGGACCGGGGAGCTGTTTTTT

j_gene: TRBJ2-7
d_gene: NA
v_gene: TRBV5-1
abundance: NA
CDR3aa: CASSAGTTLYEQYF
CDR3nt: TGCGCCAGCAGCGCCGGGACAACCCTCTACGAGCAGTACTTC

j_gene: TRBJ2-7
d_gene: NA
v_gene: TRBV4-1
abundance: NA
CDR3aa: CASSQAGGNRGSYEQYF
CDR3nt: TGCGCCAGCAGCCAAGCAGGCGGGAACAGGGGATCCTACGAGCAGTACTTC

j_gene: TRBJ1-2
d_gene: TRBD1
v_gene: TRBV27
abundance: NA
CDR3aa: CASSLSGQGAYGYTF
CDR3nt: TGTGCCAGCAGTTTATCGGGACAGGGGGCGTATGGCTACACCTTC